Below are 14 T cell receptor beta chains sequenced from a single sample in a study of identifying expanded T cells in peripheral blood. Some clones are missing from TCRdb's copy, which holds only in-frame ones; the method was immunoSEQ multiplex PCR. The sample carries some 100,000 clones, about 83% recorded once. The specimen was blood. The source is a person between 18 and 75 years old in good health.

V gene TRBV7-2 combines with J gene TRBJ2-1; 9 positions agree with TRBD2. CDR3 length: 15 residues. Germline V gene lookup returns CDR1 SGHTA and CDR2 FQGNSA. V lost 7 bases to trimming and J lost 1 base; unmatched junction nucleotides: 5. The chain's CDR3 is CASTLSGGSYNEQFF. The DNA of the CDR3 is TGTGCCAGCACCCTTAGCGGGGGATCCTACAATGAGCAGTTCTTC.

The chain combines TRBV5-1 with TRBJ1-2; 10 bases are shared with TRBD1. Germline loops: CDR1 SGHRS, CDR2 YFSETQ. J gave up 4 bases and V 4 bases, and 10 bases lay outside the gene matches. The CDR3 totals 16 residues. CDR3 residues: CASSASTGGGLYGYTF. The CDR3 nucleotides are TGCGCCAGCAGCGCCTCGACAGGGGGCGGTCTCTATGGCTACACCTTC.

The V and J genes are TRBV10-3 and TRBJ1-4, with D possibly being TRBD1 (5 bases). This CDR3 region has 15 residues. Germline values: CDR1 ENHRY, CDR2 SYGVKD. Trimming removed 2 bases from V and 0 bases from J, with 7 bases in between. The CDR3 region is CAISEDSATNEKLFF. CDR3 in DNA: TGTGCCATCAGTGAGGACAGCGCAACTAATGAAAAACTGTTTTTT.

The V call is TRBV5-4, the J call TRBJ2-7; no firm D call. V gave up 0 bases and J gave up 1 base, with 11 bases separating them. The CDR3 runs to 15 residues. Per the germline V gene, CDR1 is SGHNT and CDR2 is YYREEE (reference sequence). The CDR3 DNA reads TGTGCCAGCAGCTTGGGGGCAGACTTTTCCTACGAGCAGTACTTC. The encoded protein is CASSLGADFSYEQYF.

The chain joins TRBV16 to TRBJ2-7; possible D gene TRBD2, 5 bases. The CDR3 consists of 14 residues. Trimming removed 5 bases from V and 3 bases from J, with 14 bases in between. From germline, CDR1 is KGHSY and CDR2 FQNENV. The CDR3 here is CASSYSGNIYEQYF. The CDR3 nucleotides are TGTGCCAGCAGCTACTCGGGGAATATCTACGAGCAGTACTTC.

For the CDR3, the DNA is TGTGCCAGCAGCTTGATTGGGGGCACTGAAGCTTTCTTT. Translation: CASSLIGGTEAFF. The chain recombines TRBV5-6 with TRBJ1-1; TRBD1 might be the D (5 bases). There are 13 residues in the CDR3. Germline V lookup: CDR1 SGHDT, CDR2 YYEEEE. V lost 1 base to trimming and J lost 4 bases, with 8 bases between them.

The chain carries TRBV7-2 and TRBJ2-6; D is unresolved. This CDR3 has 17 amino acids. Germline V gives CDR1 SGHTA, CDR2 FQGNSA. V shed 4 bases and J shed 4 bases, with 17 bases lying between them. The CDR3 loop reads CASSSSLVSAGANVLTF. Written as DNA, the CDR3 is TGTGCCAGCAGCTCCAGCCTTGTATCCGCAGGGGCCAACGTCCTGACTTTC.

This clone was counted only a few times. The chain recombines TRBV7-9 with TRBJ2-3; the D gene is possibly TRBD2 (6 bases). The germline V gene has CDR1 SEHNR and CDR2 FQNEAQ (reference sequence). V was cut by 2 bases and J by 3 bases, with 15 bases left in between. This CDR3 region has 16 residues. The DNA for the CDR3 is TGTGCCAGCAGCTTAATGGGGGGTTGGATGACAGATACGCAGTATTTT. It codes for CASSLMGGWMTDTQYF.

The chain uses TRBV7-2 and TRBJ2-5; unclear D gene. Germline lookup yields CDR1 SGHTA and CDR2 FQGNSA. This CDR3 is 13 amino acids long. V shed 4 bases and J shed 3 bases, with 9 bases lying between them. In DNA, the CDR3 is TGTGCCAGCAGCTCCTTCTGGGAAGAGACCCAGTACTTC. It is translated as CASSSFWEETQYF.

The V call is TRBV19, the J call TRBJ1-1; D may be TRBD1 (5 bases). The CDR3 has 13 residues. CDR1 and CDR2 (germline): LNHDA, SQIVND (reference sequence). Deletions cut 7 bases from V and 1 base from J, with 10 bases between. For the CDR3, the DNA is TGTGCCAGTAACGGCCAGGGGAACACTGAAGCTTTCTTT. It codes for CASNGQGNTEAFF.

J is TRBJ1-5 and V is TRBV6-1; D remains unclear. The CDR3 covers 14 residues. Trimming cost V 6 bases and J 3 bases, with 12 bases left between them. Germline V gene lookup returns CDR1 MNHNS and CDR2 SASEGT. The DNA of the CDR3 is TGTGCCAGCAGCCTTCTTGAGCTCAATCAGCCCCAGCATTTT. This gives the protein CASSLLELNQPQHF.

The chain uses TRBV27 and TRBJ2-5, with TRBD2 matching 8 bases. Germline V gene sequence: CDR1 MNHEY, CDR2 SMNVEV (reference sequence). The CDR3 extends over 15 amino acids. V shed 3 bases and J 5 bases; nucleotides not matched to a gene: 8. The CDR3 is CASSFRRGALETQYF. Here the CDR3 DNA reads TGTGCCAGCAGTTTTCGGCGGGGGGCCTTGGAGACCCAGTACTTC.

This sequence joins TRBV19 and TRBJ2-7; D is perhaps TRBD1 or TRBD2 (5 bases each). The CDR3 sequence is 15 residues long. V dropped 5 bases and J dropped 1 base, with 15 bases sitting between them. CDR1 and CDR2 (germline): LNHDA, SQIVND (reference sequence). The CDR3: CASSSGTLGSYEQYF. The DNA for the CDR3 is TGTGCCAGTAGTTCCGGGACGCTGGGATCCTACGAGCAGTACTTC.

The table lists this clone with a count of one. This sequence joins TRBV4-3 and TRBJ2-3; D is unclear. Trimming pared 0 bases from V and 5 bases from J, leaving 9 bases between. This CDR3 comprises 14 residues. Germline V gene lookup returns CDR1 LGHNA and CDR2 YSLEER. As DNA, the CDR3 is TGCGCCAGCAGCCAAGATCTTAAGGTAGATACGCAGTATTTT. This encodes CASSQDLKVDTQYF.